The source of this TCR beta chain is a study of control samples from healthy donors and cancer patients. V lost 3 bases to trimming and J lost 14 bases, with 12 bases between them. The germline V gene has CDR1 SGHAT and CDR2 FQNNGV. The CDR3 contains 11 residues. Only in-frame clones appear in the TCRdb table, and some are missing; sequencing was by immunoSEQ multiplex PCR. The repertoire consists of around 170,000 clones, with around 90% occurring once and the leading ten covering 0.65% to 0.75%. The sequence came from a woman aged 25-40 years in good health. The rearrangement links TRBV11-2 to TRBJ2-3; no reliable D call. The sequenced sample was blood. CDR3 DNA: TGTGCCAGCAGCTTGGGCAGTCCGATGTATTTT. This gives the protein CASSLGSPMYF.